Given below is one T cell receptor beta chain in context. The clone's antigen remains unknown. No clone much larger than this one lies a single base away; base qualities are absent. The sample holds other DNA sequences that translate to the same CDR3. The data were taken from a study of shared clonotypes between healthy human individuals (TCRdb year 2020). Background for the entire study: Three men and two women, aged 18 to 49 years, made up the cohort. Leukapheresis yielded between about 0.9 and 9.5 billion PBMCs per donor. Per donor, three plates each were used for CD4 naive and CD4 memory, two for CD8 naive, and one for CD8 memory. To estimate repertoire size and how much clonotypes are shared between individuals, the study performed deep sequencing of blood TCR repertoires from a few healthy adults. Different laboratories and diverse techniques were used to prepare libraries and sequence TCR repertoires, to increase sequencing depth and limit assay-specific biases. Overall study results and their limits: Larger estimated clonotype richness was generally found for naive subsets than for memory subsets. When several donors were compared, the shared fraction of clonotypes was 5% to 6.5% for naive CD4, around 3.6% for naive CD8, 2.3% for memory CD4, and around 0.4% for memory CD8. Sampling was restricted to blood, and TCR repertoires in tissues likely differ from the TCR repertoires found in blood. The small number of donors limited the genetic and exposure-history diversity represented. Even with the large sequencing depth, rarefaction of the sorted-subset datasets indicated that sequencing was incomplete. Compared with non-shared clonotypes, clonotypes shared by all four sorted-subset donors had higher generation probabilities. Based on pairwise subsampling, the degree of clonotype sharing among donors was expected to be affected by sequencing depth.

Healthy HIV-negative adults with no recently reported acute infections or vaccinations were included as donors. Every donor was a Caucasian adult living in Nashville, Tennessee, USA. CD4+ T cells were enriched by magnetic negative selection, after which naive cells were positively selected on CD45RA and the negative fraction was taken as the memory subset. Blood was obtained by leukapheresis, after which PBMCs were separated by Ficoll-Histopaque density gradient centrifugation and cryopreserved in liquid nitrogen vapor phase. Analytical flow cytometry was used to check the purity and quantity of every magnetically sorted T cell population. Genomic DNA was isolated from every sorted fraction and measured by UV absorbance on a Nanodrop 2000c. TCR CDR3 regions were amplified from genomic DNA by multiplex PCR using the deep immunoSEQ assay. Extracted genomic DNA from each cell subset was spread evenly across all wells of several immunoSEQ 96-well plates, with each plate serving as a replicate. For sorted subsets, each replicate PCR was loaded with 200 to 250 ng genomic DNA, equivalent to 25,000 to 35,000 T cell genomes. Purified libraries were measured with a Qubit 3.0 fluorometer, size-checked on a Bioanalyzer 2100, and measured again with the KAPA Library Quantification kit. Each immunoSEQ 96-well plate was sequenced on its own single-read 150-cycle Illumina NextSeq 550 flow cell. The authors processed their data as follows. Because the immunoSEQ output included only junctional sequences and no quality scores, the filtering could not be the same as the filtering used for full-length reads. To assign V/J genes and CDR3, sequences were annotated against IMGT germline references using PyIR, a Python wrapper for IgBLAST v1.9. Reads were removed for weak V/J assignments (E-value above 1e-6), missing CDR3, stop codons, out-of-frame junctions, or ambiguous translated residues. A V3J clonotype was defined by an identical inferred V gene, J gene, and CDR3 amino acid sequence. The percentage overlap between two repertoires was calculated by dividing the number of shared unique clonotypes by the size of the smaller repertoire. RTK rarefaction, the Chao1 estimator, and Recon v2.1 estimates of unobserved clonotypes were used to assess repertoire richness. Generation probabilities for all TCRbeta clonotypes obtained by the gDNA method from several donors were computed using OLGA. TCRdb mirrors the immuneACCESS table, restricted to in-frame sequences. Some clones are absent from its copies; in checked studies, under half trace to an unresolved V gene, and the reason for the others is unknown. Clone size and the V and J calls come from that table; the DNA yielded D and trimming. The sample table holds 2 million to 3 million clones, of which 93% were seen once. Roughly 0.39% of the sample comes from the top ten.

The CDR1 and CDR2 encoded by the germline V gene are MDHEN and SYDVKM. The CDR3 runs 13 amino acids, cysteine and phenylalanine included. CDR3 DNA only is kept here, 39 bases in frame from base 1. V was cut back by 4 bases and J by 5 bases, leaving a gap of 8 bases between them. Sequencing was performed on naive CD4+ T cells from PBMCs. Interpreted using the paper, the cell subset or site label stands for: CD45RA+ positively selected. The clonotype was recovered from a man in his late teens or twenties in good health. Some clones in this sample may be carry-over from other donors' samples. The V gene is TRBV28 and the J gene is TRBJ2-2; no confident D gene assignment can be made. The nucleotide sequence is TGTGCCAGCAGTTCCCCTGGGACCGGGGAGCTGTTTTTT. Its protein product is CASSSPGTGELFF.